The rows below give T cell receptor beta chains drawn from one sample of a study of response to subunit inactivated influenza vaccine. TCRdb passed the RT-PCR reads through MiXCR, listing each CDR3 protein once. Among fewer than 700,000 distinct CDR3 sequences, 10% to 15% were seen once, and the ten largest hold about 12%. The material was PBMCs from blood, obtained roughly 6 weeks after vaccination. The source is a middle-aged man who received an inactivated influenza vaccine. The conserved cysteine and the conserved F or W are not part of the CDR3 here. Fields, in order: V gene, J gene, CDR3 protein.

TRBV9,TRBJ2-1,ASSADSAYNEQF
TRBV6-2/TRBV6-3,TRBJ2-1,ASSSRWGGPYNEQF
TRBV7-2,TRBJ2-3,ASSFARGYDTQY
TRBV20-1,TRBJ1-1,SANNPYRPNTEAF
TRBV11-2,TRBJ2-7,ASSLDRASYEHY
TRBV4-1,TRBJ2-7,ASAVGTGSYEQY
TRBV4-3,TRBJ2-1,ASIQDWRLLKNEQF
TRBV7-2,TRBJ2-7,ASSPRKGVPPAYEQY
TRBV7-9,TRBJ1-1,ASSLGGTVLGTEAF
TRBV24-1,TRBJ2-5,ATSDSGMVETQY
TRBV12-3/TRBV12-4,TRBJ1-5,ASSSGGNSNQPQH